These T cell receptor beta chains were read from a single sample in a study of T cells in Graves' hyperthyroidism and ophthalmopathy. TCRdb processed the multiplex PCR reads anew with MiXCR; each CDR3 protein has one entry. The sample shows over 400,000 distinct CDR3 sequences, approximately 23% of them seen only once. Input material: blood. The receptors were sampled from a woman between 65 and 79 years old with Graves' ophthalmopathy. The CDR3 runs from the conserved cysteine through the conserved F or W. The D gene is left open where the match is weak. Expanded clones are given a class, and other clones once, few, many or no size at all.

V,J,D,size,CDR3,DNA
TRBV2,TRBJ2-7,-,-,CASSEAFGAREQYF,TGTGCCAGCAGTGAAGCATTCGGGGCCCGGGAGCAGTACTTC
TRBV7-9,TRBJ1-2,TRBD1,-,CASSLGGQGEGYTF,TGTGCCAGCAGCTTAGGGGGACAGGGGGAAGGCTACACCTTC
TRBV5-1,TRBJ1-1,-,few,CASSPSLSGEDTEAFF,TGCGCCAGCAGTCCAAGCTTGTCTGGGGAGGATACTGAAGCTTTCTTT
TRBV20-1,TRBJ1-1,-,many,CSAPVPRGGTEAFF,TGCAGTGCCCCAGTCCCCAGGGGCGGCACTGAAGCTTTCTTT
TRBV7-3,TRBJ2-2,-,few,CASSLGSDTGELFF,TGTGCCAGCAGCTTGGGCTCGGACACCGGGGAGCTGTTTTTT
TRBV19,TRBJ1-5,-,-,CASSMGTEPQHF,TGTGCCAGTAGTATGGGGACGGAGCCCCAGCATTTT
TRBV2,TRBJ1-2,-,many,CASNVLLGNYGYTF,TGTGCCAGCAACGTCCTTCTGGGCAACTATGGCTACACCTTC
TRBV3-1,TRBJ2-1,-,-,CASSAYTSGNEQFF,TGTGCCAGCAGCGCGTATACGTCAGGGAATGAGCAGTTCTTC
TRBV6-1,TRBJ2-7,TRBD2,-,CASRGASGTWEQYF,TGTGCCAGCAGAGGGGCTAGCGGGACATGGGAGCAGTACTTC
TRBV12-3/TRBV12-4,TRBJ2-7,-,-,CASSFGETAGAYEQYF,TGTGCCAGCAGTTTCGGGGAAACAGCGGGTGCGTACGAGCAGTACTTC
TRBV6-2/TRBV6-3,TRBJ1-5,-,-,CASSYFDRSQHF,TGTGCCAGCAGTTACTTCGACAGAAGTCAACATTTT